The rows below give T cell receptor beta chains drawn from one sample of a study of STAT5B mutations in CD4+ large granular lymphocyte leukemia. Here immunoSEQ multiplex PCR was the method, and the copy in TCRdb shows in-frame clones only, minus some. The sample lists more than 30,000 clones; 88% were seen once. The source material was CD4+ T cells from blood buffy coats. Receptors originate from a human donor in good health. Each CDR3 is given with its conserved first and last residue. The D gene is left open where the match is weak. Only some rows state a clone size, as once, few, many or a class for expanded clones.

>TRBJ1-1|NA|TRBD1|TRBV6-5
TGTGCCAGCAGTTACGACAGGGACCTCTTAGCTTTCTTT
CASSYDRDLLAFF
>TRBJ2-7|NA|TRBD1|TRBV19
TGTGCCAGTAGTTGGGGGACAGGCTCAACCCTTACCTCCTCCGAGCAGTACTTC
CASSWGTGSTLTSSEQYF
>TRBJ2-3|NA|NA|TRBV6-1
TGTGCCAGCGCCTTCCGGGGGCGGGATACGCAGTATTTT
CASAFRGRDTQYF
>TRBJ1-1|NA|NA|TRBV12-5
TGTGCTAGTGGTTACCTCGAATCAGCCGCCCCGTTGGGGACTGAAGCTTTCTTT
CASGYLESAAPLGTEAFF
>TRBJ2-7|NA|TRBD1|TRBV30
TGTGCCTGGATCACTTACCGGGACAGGGTCTACGAGCAGTACTTC
CAWITYRDRVYEQYF
>TRBJ2-7|NA|NA|TRBV6-5
TGTGCCAGCGCCCTAGCCGGGACAAGCTCCTACGAGCAGTACTTC
CASALAGTSSYEQYF
>TRBJ2-4|NA|NA|TRBV11-2
TGTGCCAGCAGCCCTACTCAGGGGGGAAGCATTCAGTACTTC
CASSPTQGGSIQYF
>TRBJ2-7|NA|TRBD2|TRBV5-1
TGCGCCAGCAGCCTTGGCCCTAGCGGGACCAACCGGGCCTACGAGCAGTACTTC
CASSLGPSGTNRAYEQYF
>TRBJ2-1|NA|NA|TRBV19
TGTGCCAGTAGTATGGGCCATCTCAATGAGCAGTTCTTC
CASSMGHLNEQFF
>TRBJ2-5|NA|NA|TRBV20-1
TGCAGTGCTAACCCTGGTGAGACCCAGTACTTC
CSANPGETQYF
>TRBJ2-1|once|NA|TRBV19
TGTGCCAGTAGTACTATCAATGAGCAGTTCTTC
CASSTINEQFF
>TRBJ2-1|NA|TRBD2|TRBV11-2
TGTGCCAGCAGCCCAAGAGCGGGGGGGCCCTTGTACAATGAGCAGTTCTTC
CASSPRAGGPLYNEQFF
>TRBJ1-3|NA|NA|TRBV7-2
TGTGCCAGCAGTCAGGGTTCTGGAAACACCATATATTTT
CASSQGSGNTIYF
>TRBJ1-5|NA|TRBD1|TRBV6-6
TGTGCCAGCAGTTACGGAACAGGGGGAAGCAATCAGCCCCAGCATTTT
CASSYGTGGSNQPQHF
>TRBJ1-1|NA|NA|TRBV10-2
TGCGCCAGCAGGGTGGACAGCAACACTGAAGCTTTCTTT
CASRVDSNTEAFF
>TRBJ1-1|NA|NA|TRBV7-2
TGTGCCAGCAGCTTATCCTTTAGCACTGAAGCTTTCTTT
CASSLSFSTEAFF
>TRBJ1-1|NA|NA|TRBV7-2
TGTGCCAGCAGCTTCACAATGGGGAACACTGAAGCTTTCTTT
CASSFTMGNTEAFF
>TRBJ2-7|NA|TRBD1|TRBV7-6
TGTGCCAGCAGCTCGCCAGGGGGCGACGAGCAGTACTTC
CASSSPGGDEQYF
>TRBJ1-4|NA|NA|TRBV28
TGTGCCAGCAGCCGGACTCAGGACAGCTTTAATGAAAAACTGTTTTTT
CASSRTQDSFNEKLFF
>TRBJ2-5|NA|NA|TRBV6-1
TGTGCCAGCAGTGAAGTCTTGGCGGGGACCCAGTACTTC
CASSEVLAGTQYF
>TRBJ2-3|NA|TRBD2|TRBV29-1
TGCAGCGTTTCTGGGCTAGCGGGAGACCCAGATACGCAGTATTTT
CSVSGLAGDPDTQYF
>TRBJ2-3|NA|NA|TRBV7-7
TGTGCCAGCAGCTTAGGGCTCGAGGGATATACGCAGTATTTT
CASSLGLEGYTQYF
>TRBJ2-1|NA|TRBD2|TRBV9
TGTGCCAGCAGGAGGGGAGCGGGGGGGCCCTACAATGAGCAGTTCTTC
CASRRGAGGPYNEQFF
>TRBJ2-3|once|NA|TRBV10-3
TGTGCCATCCAAGGACAGACCTCTAGCACAGATACGCAGTATTTT
CAIQGQTSSTDTQYF
>TRBJ2-2|NA|TRBD2|TRBV7-8
TGTGCCAGCAGCCGCACTAGCGGGGCCGCGAACACCGGGGAGCTGTTTTTT
CASSRTSGAANTGELFF
>TRBJ2-7|few|NA|TRBV6-6
TGTGCCAGCAGTTACTCGGGTTCCTACGAGCAGTACTTC
CASSYSGSYEQYF
>TRBJ1-1|NA|TRBD1|TRBV7-9
TGTGCCAGCAGCTTTCAGGGGGTGAACACTGAAGCTTTCTTT
CASSFQGVNTEAFF
>TRBJ2-1|once|NA|TRBV11-2
TGTGCCAGCCAAAGAGGGGCCCCAAGCTCCTACAATGAGCAGTTCTTC
CASQRGAPSSYNEQFF
>TRBJ2-3|few|NA|TRBV19
TGTGCCAGTAGTACACAGTTAGCAGATACGCAGTATTTT
CASSTQLADTQYF
>TRBJ2-2|NA|TRBD1|TRBV4-1
TGCGCCAGCAGCCAAACATTACTTGGGACAGGGGGCTCCGGGGAGCTGTTTTTT
CASSQTLLGTGGSGELFF
>TRBJ2-1|NA|TRBD1|TRBV5-6
TGTGCCAGCAGCTTGGTTTGGGACAGGGCCTACAATGAGCAGTTCTTC
CASSLVWDRAYNEQFF
>TRBJ2-2|few|NA|TRBV7-9
TGTGCCAGCAGCCCACCGGTGGGAGCCTCGGGCACCGGGGAGCTGTTTTTT
CASSPPVGASGTGELFF
>TRBJ1-1|once|NA|TRBV7-2
TGTGCCAGCAGCTCCACTATCAGGAACACTGAAGCTTTCTTT
CASSSTIRNTEAFF
>TRBJ2-2|NA|NA|TRBV15
TGTGCCACCAGCAGAGAACCCCGGTCAGGTTCCGGGGAGCTGTTTTTT
CATSREPRSGSGELFF
>TRBJ1-2|few|NA|TRBV4-2
TGTGCCAGCAGCCAAGGCACAGGAGACGGCTACACCTTC
CASSQGTGDGYTF
>TRBJ1-3|NA|NA|TRBV28
TGTGCCAGCAGTTTAGTAGACCGCGGGTACACCATATATTTT
CASSLVDRGYTIYF
>TRBJ1-5|NA|TRBD1|TRBV4-3
TGCGCCAGCAGCCAAGAACTGGACAGGTGGCAGCATTTT
CASSQELDRWQHF
>TRBJ2-1|NA|NA|TRBV5-5
TGTGCCAGCTCGGCCGCCGGGACCCAACCTTACAATGAGCAGTTCTTC
CASSAAGTQPYNEQFF
>TRBJ2-2|few|NA|TRBV6-1
TGTGCCAGCAGTGGTAGCCGGGGCAGGACCGGGGAGCTGTTTTTT
CASSGSRGRTGELFF
>TRBJ2-3|NA|NA|TRBV29-1
TGCAGCGTTGTTGGAGATACGCAGTATTTT
CSVVGDTQYF
>TRBJ2-5|NA|TRBD1|TRBV7-3
TGTGCCAGCAGCTTGGGGACAGGTGGAGAGACCCAGTACTTC
CASSLGTGGETQYF
>TRBJ1-6|NA|TRBD1|TRBV6-5
TGTGCCAGCAGTTACGGTCTTGGGACAGGGCCCTCACCCCTCCACTTT
CASSYGLGTGPSPLHF
>TRBJ1-3|NA|NA|TRBV7-8
TGTGCCAGCAGCTCCAATCCGAAACCTTTATATTTT
CASSSNPKPLYF
>TRBJ2-3|NA|TRBD1|TRBV5-1
TGCGCCAGCTACAGGGGGCAACACACAGATACGCAGTATTTT
CASYRGQHTDTQYF
>TRBJ2-1|NA|NA|TRBV7-7
TGTGCCAGCAGCTTACAGGGGAGGGGGGGTGAGCAGTTCTTC
CASSLQGRGGEQFF